Following are 32 T cell receptor beta chains from one sample sequenced in a study of identical twins. TCRdb processed the 5' RACE reads anew with MiXCR; each CDR3 protein has one entry. The sample carries under 350,000 distinct CDR3 sequences, more than 8% recorded once. These data are also associated with another study on yellow fever vaccine responses in identical twins.

Sequencing was performed on CD8+ T cells sorted from blood. The receptors shown here come from a woman younger than 30 in good health.

The chain combines TRBV9 with TRBJ2-4, with 8 bases aligning to TRBD1. Trimming removed 3 bases from V and 4 bases from J; junction bases left unmatched: 9. The CDR3 runs to 16 residues. Germline CDR1 and CDR2: SGDLS and YYNGEE. The CDR3 nucleotides read TGTGCCAGCAGCGGCAACAGACAGGGGTCAAAAAACATTCAGTACTTC. Translating it yields CASSGNRQGSKNIQYF.

The chain uses TRBV15 and TRBJ2-5; D gene ambiguous. V was pared by 1 base and J by 2 bases, with 5 bases between. Germline V gene lookup returns CDR1 LNHNV and CDR2 YYDKDF (reference sequence). This CDR3 is 13 amino acids long. CDR3 DNA sequence: TGTGCCACCAGCAGAGTACCGCAAGAGACCCAGTACTTC. Translating it yields CATSRVPQETQYF.

The gene calls are TRBV3-1 and TRBJ1-1, with 9 bases that match TRBD1. The V and J ends lost 1 base and 3 bases, in that order; junction bases with no gene match: 15. The CDR3 spans 19 residues. The germline CDR1 and CDR2 sequences are LGHDT and YNNKEL (reference sequence). The chain's CDR3 is CASSQVVTGGADFDTEAFF. CDR3 coding DNA: TGTGCCAGCAGCCAAGTGGTAACAGGGGGCGCAGATTTTGACACTGAAGCTTTCTTT. Together with reference TRBV3-1 and TRBJ1-1, the CDR3 gives the full variable domain: DTAVSQTPKYLVTQMGNDKSIKCEQNLGHDTMYWYKQDSKKFLKIMFSYNNKELIINETVPNRFSPKSPDKAHLNLHINSLELGDSAVYFCASSQVVTGGADFDTEAFFGQGTRLTVV.

The chain couples TRBV20-1 to TRBJ2-7; 9 bases line up with TRBD2. Germline V CDR1 and CDR2: DFQATT, SNEGSKA (reference sequence). CDR3 length: 14 residues. Trimming at V came to 0 bases and at J to 3 bases, leaving 3 bases not matched to a gene. The CDR3 region has the DNA TGCAGTGCTAGAGATCTACTAGCGGGCTACGAGCAGTACTTC. This codes for CSARDLLAGYEQYF.

The J gene is TRBJ2-7, the V gene TRBV30; D tentatively fits TRBD1 or TRBD2 (5 bases each). Per germline, CDR1 GTSNPN and CDR2 SVGIG (reference sequence). This CDR3 is 15 amino acids long. V was trimmed by 1 base and J by 0 bases, leaving 13 bases between them. The CDR3 coding sequence is TGTGCCTGGAGTGGTCGAGGGGCGCCCTCCTACGAGCAGTACTTC. This encodes CAWSGRGAPSYEQYF. Looking up the rest from reference TRBV30 and TRBJ2-7 gives the full variable domain: SQTIHQWPATLVQPVGSPLSLECTVEGTSNPNLYWYRQAAGRGLQLLFYSVGIGQISSEVPQNLSASRPQDRQFILSSKKLLLSDSGFYLCAWSGRGAPSYEQYFGPGTRLTVT.

This clonotype was counted at least ten times. This chain connects TRBV12-3 or TRBV12-4 to TRBJ2-3, with 8 bases matching TRBD1. The CDR3 is 16 amino acids. With V trimmed by 3 bases and J by 1 base, 6 bases remained unmatched. CDR3 nucleotide sequence: TGTGCCAGCAGTTTTTCCAGGGGGCCCGGCACAGATACGCAGTATTTT. Encoded protein: CASSFSRGPGTDTQYF.

This clonotype was counted many times. The chain uses TRBV6-1 and TRBJ1-4, with 8 positions matching TRBD1. This CDR3 region has 14 residues. Germline CDR1 MNHNS, CDR2 SASEGT. The trim removed 6 bases at V and 5 bases at J, leaving 5 bases unmatched. The CDR3 bases are TGTGCCAGCAGCTTGGGACAGGCGAATGAAAAACTGTTTTTT. Its protein is CASSLGQANEKLFF.

In its sample, this clonotype was seen a few times. The chain employs TRBV5-5 and TRBJ2-7, with 8 nucleotides matching TRBD1. The CDR3 totals 15 residues. The V gene end was trimmed by 4 bases and the J gene end by 2 bases; junction bases not matched to a gene: 8. Germline V lookup: CDR1 SGHKS, CDR2 YYEKEE (reference sequence). The CDR3 is CASSNRHRGAYEQYF. CDR3 nucleotide sequence: TGTGCCAGCAGCAACCGCCACAGGGGGGCCTACGAGCAGTACTTC. Full variable domain (missing parts from reference TRBV5-5 and TRBJ2-7): DAGVTQSPTHLIKTRGQQVTLRCSPISGHKSVSWYQQVLGQGPQFIFQYYEKEERGRGNFPDRFSARQFPNYSSELNVNALLLGDSALYLCASSNRHRGAYEQYFGPGTRLTVT.

This clonotype was picked up a small number of times. The J gene is TRBJ2-3, the V gene TRBV7-9; 11 positions match TRBD2. V was clipped by 4 bases and J by 5 bases; unmatched bases: 11. Germline V gene data show CDR1 as SEHNR and CDR2 as FQNEAQ (reference sequence). This CDR3 spans 17 amino acids. The CDR3: CASSSETLAGGGDTQYF. For the CDR3, the DNA is TGTGCCAGCAGCTCGGAGACCCTAGCGGGAGGTGGAGATACGCAGTATTTT.

The rearrangement joins TRBV2 to TRBJ2-7; 8 nucleotides match TRBD1. V gave up 8 bases and J gave up 0 bases; unmatched junction bases: 9. The CDR3 length is 15 residues. CDR1 SNHLY and CDR2 FYNNEI come from the germline V gene. CDR3 coding DNA: TGTGCCAGCGGCCCCGGACAGGGCAGCTCCTACGAGCAGTACTTC. Translation: CASGPGQGSSYEQYF.

This clonotype was counted only a few times. This chain links TRBV5-6 with TRBJ2-3; the D gene is possibly TRBD2 (6 bases). From germline, CDR1 is SGHDT and CDR2 YYEEEE. Trimming took 5 bases from V and 6 from J, leaving 25 bases between them. This CDR3 is 17 amino acids long. Here the CDR3 reads CASRKAYGGLPLDTQYF. The CDR3, as DNA: TGTGCCAGCAGAAAAGCGTACGGGGGACTCCCCTTGGATACGCAGTATTTT.

Ten or more counts support this clonotype. The chain links TRBV11-1 to TRBJ2-2; the match to TRBD1 covers 7 bases. The V gene end was trimmed by 1 base and the J gene end by 7 bases; junction bases not matched to a gene: 21. From germline, CDR1 is SGHAT and CDR2 FQDESV (reference sequence). This CDR3 has 20 amino acids. The CDR3 sequence is CASSLVGGSSTGASDGELFF. DNA of the CDR3: TGTGCCAGCAGCTTAGTTGGAGGATCCTCAACAGGGGCGTCGGACGGGGAGCTGTTTTTT.

This clonotype was seen a handful of times. The chain links TRBV6-1 to TRBJ2-2; TRBD1 or TRBD2 may be the D gene (6 bases each). This CDR3 region has 15 residues. Germline CDR1 reads MNHNS; CDR2 reads SASEGT. Between the trimmed V and J ends, which lost 2 bases and 2 bases, there was a span of 9 bases. Here the CDR3 DNA reads TGTGCCAGCAGTGAAAGGGGGGCAAACACCGGGGAGCTGTTTTTT. This codes for CASSERGANTGELFF.

This clonotype was picked up many times. This chain joins TRBV6-5 and TRBJ2-7; tentatively, D is TRBD1 or TRBD2 (5 bases each). Germline V gene lookup returns CDR1 MNHEY and CDR2 SVGAGI. The CDR3 spans 15 residues. V dropped 5 bases and J dropped 5 bases, with 19 bases sitting between them. In DNA, the CDR3 is TGTGCCAGCAGTCCCCTTGTTGGGGGTGCTGACGAGCAGTACTTC. The encoded protein is CASSPLVGGADEQYF.

In its sample, this clonotype was seen many times. The rearrangement links TRBV11-2 to TRBJ2-2; TRBD2 aligns across 7 bases. CDR3 length: 17 residues. Germline lookup yields CDR1 SGHAT and CDR2 FQNNGV. The junction had 7 bases not matched to a gene; V was cut back by 3 bases and J by 0 bases. CDR3 loop: CASSFEELATNTGELFF. DNA for the CDR3: TGTGCCAGCAGCTTCGAGGAACTAGCGACGAACACCGGGGAGCTGTTTTTT.

This clonotype was detected only a few times. This chain links TRBV15 with TRBJ2-1; the D gene is possibly TRBD2 (5 bases). Germline V gene sequence: CDR1 LNHNV, CDR2 YYDKDF (reference sequence). Trimming took off 0 bases at V and 5 bases at J, with 14 bases between the two ends. The CDR3 loop spans 16 amino acids. CDR3 protein: CATSRDRREPDNEQFF. The CDR3 coding sequence is TGTGCCACCAGCAGAGATCGCCGGGAACCGGACAATGAGCAGTTCTTC.

There are a few counts of this clonotype. CDR3 in amino acids: CASDPGQGGNQPQHF. The CDR3 DNA follows: TGTGCCAGCGACCCGGGACAGGGAGGGAATCAGCCCCAGCATTTT. J is TRBJ1-5 and V is TRBV6-2 or TRBV6-3; 9 nucleotides align to TRBD1. The trim removed 8 bases at V and 4 bases at J, leaving 9 bases unmatched. This CDR3 region has 15 residues. Germline values: CDR1 MNHEY, CDR2 SVGEGT.

The chain links TRBV9 to TRBJ1-6; D is unclear. V shed 4 bases and J shed 16 bases, with 18 bases lying between them. The CDR3 has 13 residues. The V gene's germline CDR1 is SGDLS and CDR2 YYNGEE. The CDR3: CASSPGLGDRLHF. DNA for the CDR3: TGTGCCAGCAGCCCCGGCCTGGGAGATCGACTCCACTTT.

This clonotype was detected ten times or more. The chain carries TRBV14 and TRBJ2-3; tentatively, D is TRBD1 or TRBD2 (5 bases each). From germline, CDR1 is SGHDN and CDR2 FVKESK. This CDR3 comprises 15 residues. With 0 bases removed from V and 5 bases from J, the gap between germline ends came to 12 bases. CDR3 protein: CASSQDYTGGDTQYF. The CDR3 bases are TGTGCCAGCAGCCAAGATTATACAGGAGGAGATACGCAGTATTTT.

This clonotype was counted at least ten times. J is TRBJ2-7 and V is TRBV27; D gene unclear. The CDR3 is 12 residues long. Germline V gene data show CDR1 as MNHEY and CDR2 as SMNVEV (reference sequence). The V end lost 5 bases, the J end lost 6 bases, and 11 bases lay between the germline ends. CDR3 DNA: TGTGCCAGCAGTAAAGGCCCCAGCGAGCAGTACTTC. Residues: CASSKGPSEQYF.

This clonotype has a handful of counts. The chain carries TRBV5-6 and TRBJ2-1; D not resolved. Germline V gene lookup returns CDR1 SGHDT and CDR2 YYEEEE. Trimming left V 5 bases short and J 7 bases short, with 22 bases between. The CDR3 is made up of 16 amino acids. CDR3: CASSRPRLNSLNEQFF. The CDR3 bases are TGTGCCAGCAGTCGCCCGAGACTGAATTCGTTGAATGAGCAGTTCTTC. The entire variable domain, with the rest obtained from reference TRBV5-6 and TRBJ2-1, is as follows: DAGVTQSPTHLIKTRGQQVTLRCSPKSGHDTVSWYQQALGQGPQFIFQYYEEEERQRGNFPDRFSGHQFPNYSSELNVNALLLGDSALYLCASSRPRLNSLNEQFFGPGTRLTVL.

The V gene is TRBV11-2, the J gene TRBJ2-3; no firm D call. The V and J ends lost 2 bases and 0 bases respectively, with 18 bases between them. Looked up from germline, CDR1 is SGHAT and CDR2 is FQNNGV. This CDR3 contains 18 residues. The CDR3 coding sequence is TGTGCCAGCAGCTTAACCCCATCAGGATACGATAGCACAGATACGCAGTATTTT. The encoded protein is CASSLTPSGYDSTDTQYF. The variable domain in full, completed from reference TRBV11-2 and TRBJ2-3, reads EAGVAQSPRYKIIEKRQSVAFWCNPISGHATLYWYQQILGQGPKLLIQFQNNGVVDDSQLPKDRFSAERLKGVDSTLKIQPAKLEDSAVYLCASSLTPSGYDSTDTQYFGPGTRLTVL.

This clonotype was observed a handful of times. V is TRBV7-9 and J is TRBJ2-3, with D unclear. Trimming cost V 5 bases and J 2 bases, with 17 bases left between them. The CDR3 covers 16 residues. Germline CDR1 reads SEHNR; CDR2 reads FQNEAQ (reference sequence). CDR3 amino acids: CASSPTTGTATDTQYF. The CDR3, as DNA: TGTGCCAGCAGCCCCACGACGGGTACGGCCACAGATACGCAGTATTTT. The whole variable domain, remainder taken from reference TRBV7-9 and TRBJ2-3, is DTGVSQNPRHKITKRGQNVTFRCDPISEHNRLYWYRQTLGQGPEFLTYFQNEAQLEKSRLLSDRFSAERPKGSFSTLEIQRTEQGDSAMYLCASSPTTGTATDTQYFGPGTRLTVL.

This clonotype came up a few times. V is TRBV20-1 and J is TRBJ2-7, with D possibly TRBD1 on 6 matching bases. V lost 4 bases and J lost 0, with 10 bases in between. There are 13 residues in the CDR3. Germline V gene data show CDR1 as DFQATT and CDR2 as SNEGSKA (reference sequence). The CDR3 coding sequence is TGCAGTGCTACAGGGGACCTCTCCTACGAGCAGTACTTC. Translating it yields CSATGDLSYEQYF.

This clonotype has ten or more counts. V is TRBV3-1 and J is TRBJ1-5; TRBD1 matches at 7 bases. This CDR3 contains 16 residues. J gave up 4 bases and V 3 bases, and 9 bases lay outside the gene matches. The germline CDR1 and CDR2 sequences are LGHDT and YNNKEL (reference sequence). The CDR3 loop is CASSHGTAKGNQPQHF. CDR3 DNA sequence: TGTGCCAGCAGCCACGGGACAGCCAAAGGGAATCAGCCCCAGCATTTT.

This clonotype appeared many times. The chain combines TRBV2 with TRBJ2-7, with D unresolved. There are 12 residues in the CDR3. Trimming shortened V by 4 bases and J by 5 bases, and 9 bases separated the two germline ends. Germline V gene data show CDR1 as SNHLY and CDR2 as FYNNEI. The CDR3 loop reads CASSVRRDEQYF. In DNA form, the CDR3 reads TGTGCCAGCAGTGTTAGAAGGGACGAGCAGTACTTC.

The rearrangement joins TRBV7-6 to TRBJ2-1; 10 nucleotides match TRBD2. Germline V lookup: CDR1 SGHVS, CDR2 FNYEAQ. The CDR3 runs 16 residues. Trimming at V came to 1 base and at J to 8 bases, leaving 8 bases not matched to a gene. CDR3 residues: CASSLEAAGGPDEQFF. As DNA, the CDR3 is TGTGCCAGCAGCTTAGAGGCAGCGGGAGGGCCGGATGAGCAGTTCTTC.

This clonotype turned up a few times. The genes are TRBV5-1 and TRBJ2-5, with D possibly TRBD2 on 6 matching bases. The CDR3 has 17 amino acids. Germline assignment: CDR1 SGHRS and CDR2 YFSETQ. Trimming took 0 bases from V and 2 from J, leaving 17 bases between them. The DNA for the CDR3 is TGCGCCAGCAGCTTGGACCCGGGGGAATGGCCACAAGAGACCCAGTACTTC. Its protein is CASSLDPGEWPQETQYF.

This clonotype showed up just once. CDR3 in DNA: TGTGCCAGCAGCGAGACAGGGAGGTCCTACGAGCAGTACTTC. Amino acid sequence: CASSETGRSYEQYF. The V call is TRBV28, the J call TRBJ2-7; maybe TRBD1 (7 bases). Germline CDR1 reads MDHEN; CDR2 reads SYDVKM. This CDR3 is built from 14 residues. V shed 6 bases and J shed 1 base, with 13 bases lying between them.

This clonotype was counted a few times. The CDR3 reads CASSQREQETQYF. CDR3 DNA: TGTGCCAGCAGCCAACGGGAGCAAGAGACCCAGTACTTC. V gene TRBV7-9 combines with J gene TRBJ2-5, with D maybe TRBD2 (6 bases). CDR3 size: 13 residues. Germline V gene lookup returns CDR1 SEHNR and CDR2 FQNEAQ (reference sequence). Trimming left V 5 bases short and J 2 bases short, with 9 bases between.

This clonotype turned up a few times. The chain recombines TRBV5-5 with TRBJ1-1, with D perhaps matching TRBD1 (6 bases). The germline V gene has CDR1 SGHKS and CDR2 YYEKEE (reference sequence). The CDR3 loop spans 13 amino acids. The germline V and J ends were trimmed by 4 bases and 7 bases, with 14 bases remaining between them. The CDR3 sequence: CASSLRGGVEAFF. The CDR3 region has the DNA TGTGCCAGCAGCCTCCGAGGGGGGGTTGAAGCTTTCTTT.

This clonotype was counted only a few times. V usage is TRBV19 and J usage is TRBJ2-7, with D perhaps TRBD1 (6 bases). Germline V gene sequence: CDR1 LNHDA, CDR2 SQIVND (reference sequence). CDR3 length equals 14 residues. V lost 7 bases to trimming and J lost 3 bases, with 16 bases between them. This CDR3 is CASKVMDSNYEQYF. In DNA form, the CDR3 reads TGTGCCAGTAAGGTTATGGACAGCAACTACGAGCAGTACTTC.